A selection of T cell receptor beta chains follows, all from one sample in a study of T-cell memory formation after mild COVID-19. TCRdb fed the 5' RACE reads into MiXCR, producing one record per CDR3 protein. The table records hundreds of thousands of distinct CDR3 sequences, less than 25% of them present only once. The sample comprised PBMCs or a T cell subset sorted from them (not recorded which). These receptors were taken from an adult woman who had mild COVID-19 (a few samples of this study predate the infection). Cell type and time point are not known. The CDR3 runs from the conserved cysteine through the conserved F or W. D genes are given only for firm matches. Not all rows give a size; the values are once, few, many and, for expanded clones, a class.

D: -; J: TRBJ2-5; size: many; V: TRBV15; CDR3: CATSRDLGQEETQYF; DNA: TGTGCCACCAGCAGAGATCTAGGACAAGAAGAGACCCAGTACTTC
D: -; J: TRBJ2-7; size: -; V: TRBV6-2/TRBV6-3; CDR3: CASSLDVTYEQYF; DNA: TGTGCCAGCAGTTTGGACGTTACCTACGAGCAGTACTTC
D: -; J: TRBJ1-1; size: -; V: TRBV20-1; CDR3: CSGGRQGWTEAFF; DNA: TGCAGTGGCGGAAGGCAGGGTTGGACTGAAGCTTTCTTT
D: -; J: TRBJ2-1; size: -; V: TRBV19; CDR3: CASSILYVDSYNEQFF; DNA: TGTGCCAGTAGTATATTGTATGTTGACTCCTACAATGAGCAGTTCTTC
D: TRBD2; J: TRBJ2-7; size: -; V: TRBV12-3/TRBV12-4; CDR3: CASSPGLAGVNEQYF; DNA: TGTGCCAGCAGTCCGGGACTAGCGGGAGTAAACGAGCAGTACTTC
D: -; J: TRBJ2-7; size: -; V: TRBV5-6; CDR3: CASSLGWIGYEQYF; DNA: TGTGCCAGCAGCCTCGGGTGGATCGGCTACGAGCAGTACTTC
D: -; J: TRBJ2-7; size: -; V: TRBV27; CDR3: CASSAARATYEQYF; DNA: TGTGCCAGCAGCGCCGCGCGGGCCACCTACGAGCAGTACTTC
D: -; J: TRBJ1-5; size: -; V: TRBV6-2/TRBV6-3; CDR3: CASSTGPTANPQPQHF; DNA: TGTGCCAGCAGTACGGGCCCCACAGCGAACCCTCAGCCCCAGCATTTT
D: -; J: TRBJ1-2; size: -; V: TRBV12-5; CDR3: CASGGSLRGSGYTF; DNA: TGTGCTAGTGGTGGATCCCTCCGCGGGTCTGGCTACACCTTC
D: -; J: TRBJ1-1; size: many; V: TRBV7-2; CDR3: CASSSTGFLVNTEAFF; DNA: TGTGCCAGCAGCTCAACAGGGTTCCTTGTGAACACTGAAGCTTTCTTT
D: -; J: TRBJ1-6; size: -; V: TRBV27; CDR3: CASKGGVWQGNSPLHF; DNA: TGTGCCAGCAAAGGGGGGGTATGGCAGGGGAATTCACCCCTCCACTTT
D: -; J: TRBJ2-2; size: -; V: TRBV7-3; CDR3: CASSLVQGSTTGELFF; DNA: TGTGCCAGCAGCTTAGTCCAGGGTTCGACCACCGGGGAGCTGTTTTTT
D: -; J: TRBJ2-5; size: few; V: TRBV30; CDR3: CAWSVGQGGAQYF; DNA: TGTGCCTGGAGTGTAGGGCAGGGGGGGGCCCAGTACTTC
D: TRBD2; J: TRBJ2-7; size: few; V: TRBV4-2; CDR3: CASSRSGGSYEQYF; DNA: TGTGCCAGCAGCCGAAGCGGGGGGTCCTACGAGCAGTACTTC
D: -; J: TRBJ2-7; size: many; V: TRBV12-3/TRBV12-4; CDR3: CASSRGDRSTSYEQYF; DNA: TGTGCCAGCAGTAGGGGGGACAGATCTACCTCCTACGAGCAGTACTTC
D: -; J: TRBJ1-2; size: -; V: TRBV12-3/TRBV12-4; CDR3: CASRAGTRQGYTF; DNA: TGTGCCAGCAGAGCAGGAACCCGGCAGGGCTACACCTTC
D: TRBD2; J: TRBJ2-7; size: many; V: TRBV12-3/TRBV12-4; CDR3: CASSPSGPSYEQYF; DNA: TGTGCCAGCAGCCCTAGCGGGCCTTCCTACGAGCAGTACTTC
D: -; J: TRBJ1-1; size: few; V: TRBV25-1; CDR3: CASSSPPANTEAFF; DNA: TGTGCCAGCAGTTCACCCCCGGCCAACACTGAAGCTTTCTTT
D: TRBD2; J: TRBJ2-3; size: few; V: TRBV24-1; CDR3: CATSDPTGLAGEGGTDTQYF; DNA: TGTGCCACCAGTGACCCGACGGGACTAGCGGGAGAAGGGGGCACAGATACGCAGTATTTT
D: TRBD2; J: TRBJ2-7; size: few; V: TRBV5-1; CDR3: CASSLGPSGVSSYEQYF; DNA: TGCGCCAGCAGCCTGGGCCCCAGCGGGGTAAGCTCCTACGAGCAGTACTTC
D: TRBD1; J: TRBJ2-7; size: few; V: TRBV19; CDR3: CASSIGDRGIYEQYF; DNA: TGTGCCAGTAGTATAGGAGACAGGGGGATCTACGAGCAGTACTTC
D: TRBD2; J: TRBJ2-1; size: -; V: TRBV2; CDR3: CASSESSGSSYNEQFF; DNA: TGTGCCAGCAGTGAATCTAGCGGCAGCTCCTACAATGAGCAGTTCTTC
D: TRBD1; J: TRBJ2-7; size: -; V: TRBV9; CDR3: CASSVGSGQGPYEQYF; DNA: TGTGCCAGCAGCGTAGGCTCGGGACAGGGACCCTACGAGCAGTACTTC
D: -; J: TRBJ2-1; size: -; V: TRBV12-3/TRBV12-4; CDR3: CASSDAQSSYNEQFF; DNA: TGTGCCAGCAGTGACGCGCAGAGCTCCTACAATGAGCAGTTCTTC
D: -; J: TRBJ2-1; size: few; V: TRBV7-3; CDR3: CASSNRGINEQFF; DNA: TGTGCCAGCAGCAATCGGGGAATAAATGAGCAGTTCTTC
D: -; J: TRBJ1-6; size: -; V: TRBV7-9; CDR3: CASSFAGLSSPLHF; DNA: TGTGCCAGCAGCTTTGCCGGGCTAAGCTCACCCCTCCACTTT
D: TRBD2; J: TRBJ2-7; size: -; V: TRBV7-2; CDR3: CASSLGLAGGGYEQYF; DNA: TGTGCCAGCAGCTTAGGACTAGCGGGAGGCGGCTACGAGCAGTACTTC
D: -; J: TRBJ2-7; size: -; V: TRBV20-1; CDR3: CSAEKVGKYEQYF; DNA: TGCAGTGCGGAAAAGGTGGGGAAATACGAGCAGTACTTC
D: -; J: TRBJ2-3; size: few; V: TRBV14; CDR3: CASSQDSGSPPADDTQYF; DNA: TGTGCCAGCAGCCAAGATAGCGGCAGCCCCCCGGCCGATGATACGCAGTATTTT
D: -; J: TRBJ2-1; size: few; V: TRBV19; CDR3: CASKRQVGYNEQFF; DNA: TGTGCCAGTAAGCGGCAGGTGGGATACAATGAGCAGTTCTTC
D: -; J: TRBJ2-5; size: -; V: TRBV7-9; CDR3: CASKTGVQETQYF; DNA: TGTGCCAGCAAGACAGGAGTACAAGAGACCCAGTACTTC
D: -; J: TRBJ2-4; size: -; V: TRBV12-3/TRBV12-4; CDR3: CASSPRNGGLAKNIQYF; DNA: TGTGCCAGCAGCCCCCGAAACGGGGGATTAGCCAAAAACATTCAGTACTTC
D: -; J: TRBJ2-5; size: few; V: TRBV7-8; CDR3: CATNEGGGIQETQYF; DNA: TGTGCCACCAACGAGGGGGGGGGCATCCAAGAGACCCAGTACTTC
D: -; J: TRBJ2-5; size: -; V: TRBV3-1; CDR3: CASSLPFWQDSVETQYF; DNA: TGTGCCAGCAGCCTCCCTTTTTGGCAGGACTCGGTTGAGACCCAGTACTTC
D: -; J: TRBJ2-5; size: few; V: TRBV6-2/TRBV6-3; CDR3: CASGTGRQETQYF; DNA: TGTGCCAGTGGAACAGGGCGGCAAGAGACCCAGTACTTC
D: -; J: TRBJ2-5; size: -; V: TRBV18; CDR3: CASSLKEFQYF; DNA: TGTGCCAGCTCACTGAAGGAATTCCAGTACTTC
D: TRBD2; J: TRBJ2-2; size: many; V: TRBV27; CDR3: CASSLTSGSLNVGELFF; DNA: TGTGCCAGCAGTTTAACTAGCGGGAGCCTAAATGTTGGGGAGCTGTTTTTT
D: TRBD1; J: TRBJ1-5; size: -; V: TRBV12-3/TRBV12-4; CDR3: CASSPAGQVWGQPQHF; DNA: TGTGCCAGCAGTCCCGCGGGACAGGTTTGGGGCCAGCCCCAGCATTTT
D: -; J: TRBJ1-2; size: -; V: TRBV24-1; CDR3: CATSDFGGYTF; DNA: TGTGCCACCAGTGATTTCGGGGGCTACACCTTC
D: -; J: TRBJ2-7; size: -; V: TRBV11-2; CDR3: CACTAAYEQYF; DNA: TGTGCCTGCACCGCCGCCTACGAGCAGTACTTC
D: -; J: TRBJ1-5; size: -; V: TRBV24-1; CDR3: CATSEGGVNQPQHF; DNA: TGTGCCACCAGCGAAGGCGGGGTCAATCAGCCCCAGCATTTT
D: -; J: TRBJ2-2; size: -; V: TRBV14; CDR3: CASSQAYGGPELFF; DNA: TGTGCCAGCAGCCAAGCCTACGGTGGTCCTGAGCTGTTTTTT